The 28 T cell receptor beta chains in this list originate from one sample, sequenced in a study of low-dose radiotherapy and immunotherapy resistance in tumors. Time point described: after trial treatment. Sample treatment: LDRT plus nivolumab, ipilimumab, low-dose cyclophosphamide and aspirin (RACIN trial). TRAV- and TRBV-specific primers, spanning alpha and beta chains, primed first-strand cDNA. TCR amplification involved 20 PCR cycles with a constant-region primer and V-primer adapter. In TCRdb, the reads were re-called with MiXCR into one record per CDR3 protein. This repertoire shows fewer than 50,000 distinct CDR3 sequences, approximately 26% found once; its top ten account for about a tenth. Source: PBMCs, taken after low-dose radiotherapy plus immunotherapy. These receptors all stem from a male donor with prostate cancer.

CDR3 in DNA: TGTGCCAGCAGTGGCCAGGGGGACACTGAAGCTTTCTTT. Protein product: CASSGQGDTEAFF. The chain is built from TRBV28 and TRBJ1-1, with 7 bases fitting TRBD1. V lost 5 bases, J lost 3 bases, and 3 bases stayed unmatched. This CDR3 comprises 13 residues. CDR1 and CDR2 (germline): MDHEN, SYDVKM.

Worth noting for this clonotype: This likely reflects a read error, since a far larger clone is one base away. The chain employs TRBV6-4 and TRBJ1-3, with D possibly being TRBD1 (5 bases). The CDR3 totals 15 residues. Trimming left V 5 bases short and J 4 bases short, with 15 bases between. CDR1 is MRHNA, CDR2 SNTAGT, per germline. The CDR3 DNA follows: TGTGCCAGCAGTCGGGGAGGGGAGTCGGGAAACACCATATATTTT. It encodes CASSRGGESGNTIYF.

This clonotype was recorded a few times. The rearrangement uses TRBV5-4 and TRBJ2-5; D possibly matches TRBD1 or TRBD2 (7 bases each). With 4 bases removed from V and 2 bases from J, the gap between germline ends came to 18 bases. The length of the CDR3 is 16 residues. Germline lookup yields CDR1 SGHNT and CDR2 YYREEE (reference sequence). The CDR3 region is CASSQGGGWRQETQYF. CDR3 nucleotide sequence: TGTGCCAGCAGCCAGGGGGGGGGCTGGAGGCAAGAGACCCAGTACTTC.

This clonotype has just one count. A single base is all that separates this from a far larger clone, so a read error is likely. The genes are TRBV5-1 and TRBJ2-1; 12 bases align to TRBD2. The V gene's germline CDR1 is SGHRS and CDR2 YFSETQ. The CDR3 length is 16 residues. Trimming removed 4 bases from V and 10 bases from J; junction bases left unmatched: 12. CDR3 in amino acids: CASSAGTSGLSYEQFF. As DNA, the CDR3 is TGCGCCAGCAGCGCCGGGACTAGCGGGCTGTCCTACGAGCAGTTCTTC.

This clonotype showed up many times. The J gene is TRBJ1-6, the V gene TRBV3-1; no definite D call. This CDR3 is built from 15 residues. Between the trimmed V and J ends, which lost 3 bases and 2 bases, there was a span of 8 bases. Germline assignment: CDR1 LGHDT and CDR2 YNNKEL (reference sequence). The CDR3 sequence is CASSQGITYNSPLHF. DNA for the CDR3: TGTGCCAGCAGCCAGGGGATCACCTATAATTCACCCCTCCACTTT. Drawing the rest from reference TRBV3-1 and TRBJ1-6, the complete variable domain is DTAVSQTPKYLVTQMGNDKSIKCEQNLGHDTMYWYKQDSKKFLKIMFSYNNKELIINETVPNRFSPKSPDKAHLNLHINSLELGDSAVYFCASSQGITYNSPLHFGNGTRLTVT.

In its sample, this clonotype was seen many times. This chain joins TRBV28 and TRBJ1-5; D not resolved. The CDR3 loop spans 11 amino acids. Trimming shortened V by 4 bases and J by 5 bases, and 3 bases separated the two germline ends. Germline values: CDR1 MDHEN, CDR2 SYDVKM. CDR3 in amino acids: CASSSDQPQHF. The CDR3 region has the DNA TGTGCCAGCAGTTCAGATCAGCCCCAGCATTTT.

Here the CDR3 reads CASSQEGWETQYF. The CDR3, as DNA: TGTGCCAGCAGCCAAGAGGGCTGGGAGACCCAGTACTTC. The rearrangement uses TRBV4-2 and TRBJ2-5; D is unresolved. This CDR3 is 13 amino acids long. Trimming left V 0 bases short and J 5 bases short, with 7 bases between. Germline V gives CDR1 LGHNA, CDR2 YNFKEQ.

By proportion, this clonotype is medium-sized (0.01 to 0.1%). The CDR3 coding sequence is TGCGCCAGCGGATCCATCCTAGCGGGGAACAATGAGCAGTTCTTC. Translated: CASGSILAGNNEQFF. The chain couples TRBV5-1 to TRBJ2-1, with 9 bases aligning to TRBD2. The V gene end was trimmed by 7 bases and the J gene end by 5 bases; junction bases not matched to a gene: 10. The CDR3 is made up of 15 amino acids. Germline loops: CDR1 SGHRS, CDR2 YFSETQ.

This clonotype was found many times. This chain connects TRBV7-6 to TRBJ2-7; 9 bases are shared with TRBD1. The CDR3 contains 14 residues. Trimming removed 5 bases from V and 4 bases from J; junction bases left unmatched: 6. Germline V gives CDR1 SGHVS, CDR2 FNYEAQ. Here the CDR3 reads CASSPVTGGYEQYF. The CDR3 DNA follows: TGTGCCAGCAGCCCCGTGACAGGGGGTTACGAGCAGTACTTC.

The chain joins TRBV12-3 or TRBV12-4 to TRBJ2-1; 9 bases line up with TRBD2. V was clipped by 5 bases and J by 5 bases; unmatched bases: 10. The CDR3 is made up of 16 amino acids. In DNA form, the CDR3 reads TGTGCCAGCAGTCCCCACAGAGCTAGCGGGAACAATGAGCAGTTCTTC. It is translated as CASSPHRASGNNEQFF.

This clonotype showed up many times. V is TRBV6-2 or TRBV6-3 and J is TRBJ2-7; no definite D call. V was cut by 0 bases and J by 4 bases, with 7 bases left in between. There are 13 residues in the CDR3. Germline V gene data show CDR1 as MNHEY and CDR2 as SVGEGT. Written as DNA, the CDR3 is TGTGCCAGCAGTTACTCGAGTGCATACGAGCAGTACTTC. As protein: CASSYSSAYEQYF.

This clonotype was found many times. This chain links TRBV9 with TRBJ2-7, with D tentatively TRBD1 (5 bases). V lost 0 bases and J lost 7, with 14 bases in between. Germline CDR1 is SGDLS and CDR2 is YYNGEE. The CDR3 length is 14 residues. Here the CDR3 reads CASSVGGKDAEQYF. DNA of the CDR3: TGTGCCAGCAGCGTAGGGGGCAAGGACGCTGAGCAGTACTTC.

The sample holds many counts of this clonotype. The chain combines TRBV9 with TRBJ2-1, with D hard to call. Germline V gene lookup returns CDR1 SGDLS and CDR2 YYNGEE. V was pared by 0 bases and J by 8 bases, with 12 bases between. The CDR3 covers 14 residues. The CDR3 nucleotides read TGTGCCAGCAGCGTAGTTGACGGCATCTATGAGCAGTTCTTC. Residues: CASSVVDGIYEQFF.

This clonotype was counted at least ten times. The rearrangement links TRBV5-1 to TRBJ2-1; perhaps TRBD1 as D (5 bases). The germline gives CDR1 SGHRS, CDR2 YFSETQ. The CDR3 is 15 residues long. V was trimmed by 6 bases and J by 2 bases, leaving 15 bases between them. This chain's CDR3 is CASINGQGAYNEQFF. DNA for the CDR3: TGCGCCAGCATAAATGGGCAGGGTGCCTACAATGAGCAGTTCTTC.

The sample holds many counts of this clonotype. The chain combines TRBV28 with TRBJ2-3, with D possibly TRBD1 on 6 matching bases. Germline values: CDR1 MDHEN, CDR2 SYDVKM. The CDR3 is 15 residues long. Trimming took 6 bases from V and 0 from J, leaving 13 bases between them. CDR3 sequence reads: CASSLNRVSTDTQYF. Here the CDR3 DNA reads TGTGCCAGCAGCCTAAACAGGGTCAGCACAGATACGCAGTATTTT. The full variable domain, with the rest looked up from reference TRBV28 and TRBJ2-3, is DVKVTQSSRYLVKRTGEKVFLECVQDMDHENMFWYRQDPGLGLRLIYFSYDVKMKEKGDIPEGYSVSREKKERFSLILESASTNQTSMYLCASSLNRVSTDTQYFGPGTRLTVL.

There are many counts of this clonotype. The V and J genes are TRBV21-1 and TRBJ1-2. TRBV21-1 represents a pseudogene. This CDR3 contains 16 residues. The DNA of the CDR3 is TGTGCCAGCAGCAAAGGGGAGGGAGGTGGGGTCTATGGCTACACCTTC. Encoded protein: CASSKGEGGGVYGYTF.

There are many counts of this clonotype. The chain joins TRBV4-1 to TRBJ1-1; 9 bases are a match to TRBD1. The CDR3 consists of 15 residues. The germline V gene encodes CDR1 MGHRA and CDR2 YSYEKL. Trimming cost V 3 bases and J 1 base; bases outside gene matches: 3. In DNA form, the CDR3 reads TGCGCCAGCAGCCACCTGGGACAGGGGAACACTGAAGCTTTCTTT. It translates to CASSHLGQGNTEAFF.

A remark on this clonotype: A far larger clone differs by one base, so this is likely a read error. J is TRBJ2-1 and V is TRBV5-1; possible D gene TRBD1, 5 bases. Trimming pared 4 bases from V and 10 bases from J, leaving 21 bases between. The CDR3 covers 15 residues. CDR1 and CDR2 from the germline V gene are SGHRS and YFSETQ. The CDR3 reads CASSASTGSSYEQFF. In DNA form, the CDR3 reads TGCGCCAGCAGCGCGAGCACAGGCTCATCCTACGAGCAGTTCTTC.

The J gene is TRBJ2-1, the V gene TRBV28; 9 bases are shared with TRBD1. V was pared by 10 bases and J by 15 bases, with 31 bases of the junction left unmatched. The CDR3 runs 18 residues. CDR1 MDHEN and CDR2 SYDVKM come from the germline V gene. The CDR3 loop reads CATPGTGKGKTPVKYRFF. The CDR3 DNA reads as TGTGCCACCCCAGGGACAGGGAAAGGGAAGACCCCGGTTAAATATCGGTTCTTC.

With respect to this clonotype: A far larger clone is just one base off, so this is likely a read error. The chain couples TRBV2 to TRBJ2-7; D gene unclear. The J call is doubtful: the DNA matches TRBJ2-5 better. The CDR3 extends over 16 amino acids. Germline values: CDR1 SNHLY, CDR2 FYNNEI. The CDR3 spells CASSPTRIGIQETQYF. The CDR3 coding sequence is TGTGCCAGCAGCCCCACCCGGATAGGTATACAAGAGACCCAGTACTTC.

This clonotype turned up a few times. A far larger clone is off by one base, so a read error is likely. This sequence joins TRBV10-1 and TRBJ2-3; D is unclear. This CDR3 has 12 residues. Germline V gene lookup returns CDR1 WNHNN and CDR2 SYGVQD (reference sequence). The CDR3 here is CAGSAWSDTQYF. The CDR3 region has the DNA TGCGCCGGCAGTGCGTGGTCAGATACGCAGTATTTT.

In its sample, this clonotype was seen many times. This chain joins TRBV19 and TRBJ2-4; TRBD2 matches at 8 bases. This CDR3 contains 18 residues. CDR1 and CDR2 from the germline V gene are LNHDA and SQIVND (reference sequence). J lost 2 bases, V lost 5 bases, and 14 bases had no gene match. CDR3 loop: CASSPRTSGKTTKNIQYF. In nucleotides, the CDR3 is TGTGCCAGTAGTCCGCGAACTAGCGGAAAGACGACCAAAAACATTCAGTACTTC.

V and J are TRBV20-1 and TRBJ2-1; 7 bases are a match to TRBD2. CDR1 is DFQATT and CDR2 is SNEGSKA in the germline V gene (reference sequence). The CDR3 is made up of 13 amino acids. V gave up 7 bases and J gave up 5 bases; unmatched junction bases: 8. DNA for the CDR3: TGCAGTGTAGGCGGGGGACCTAACAATGAGCAGTTCTTC. It specifies CSVGGGPNNEQFF.

This clonotype has just one count. No conserved phenylalanine or tryptophan ends this CDR3, so it is likely a read error. The chain has TRBV12-5 and TRBJ2-1; no firm D call. This CDR3 is 16 amino acids long. From germline, CDR1 is LGHNT and CDR2 FRNRAP. V lost 1 base to trimming and J lost 8 bases, with 18 bases between them. The CDR3 DNA reads as TGTGCTAGTGGTTTGGCCACCTCACCGACGGACGATGAGCAGTTCTCC. Translated: CASGLATSPTDDEQFS.

The chain is built from TRBV5-4 and TRBJ1-1, with a possible D match to TRBD1 (5 bases). Germline V gene lookup returns CDR1 SGHNT and CDR2 YYREEE (reference sequence). This CDR3 is built from 16 residues. The germline V and J ends were trimmed by 3 bases and 1 base, with 16 bases remaining between them. In DNA, the CDR3 is TGTGCCAGCAGCTCGGACACGTTAGGCGCGAACACTGAAGCTTTCTTT. Protein sequence: CASSSDTLGANTEAFF.

This clonotype was counted at least ten times. V and J are TRBV19 and TRBJ1-5; D not certain. This CDR3 has 14 amino acids. Germline lookup yields CDR1 LNHDA and CDR2 SQIVND (reference sequence). Deletions cut 2 bases from V and 3 bases from J, with 8 bases between. The CDR3 nucleotides read TGTGCCAGTAGTATACTCCCCGACAATCAGCCCCAGCATTTT. It yields the protein CASSILPDNQPQHF.

At least ten counts were recorded for this clonotype. The chain links TRBV6-2 or TRBV6-3 to TRBJ1-3, with 7 bases lining up with TRBD1. V lost 6 bases, J lost 0 bases, and 11 bases stayed unmatched. The germline gives CDR1 MNHEY, CDR2 SVGEGT. This CDR3 spans 17 amino acids. The CDR3 protein is CASRTPQGTLSGNTIYF. Here the CDR3 DNA reads TGTGCCAGCAGAACCCCACAGGGGACTCTCTCTGGAAACACCATATATTTT.

By proportion, this clonotype is medium-sized. The chain employs TRBV12-3 or TRBV12-4 and TRBJ2-7; D is unresolved. V was cut by 5 bases and J by 7 bases, with 9 bases left in between. The CDR3 contains 11 residues. The CDR3: CASSPGEEQYF. CDR3 nucleotides: TGTGCCAGCAGTCCAGGAGAGGAGCAGTACTTC.